The T cell receptor (beta chain) under discussion was sequenced for a study of beta chain features in type 1 diabetes. Study-wide results and limits: Type 1 diabetes patients had TCRB CDR3s that were shorter (moderately but significantly so) in all four CD4+ subsets. Resolution of whether HLA type affects TCRB rearrangement was not achieved here.

Notes on this clone: Its target is unknown.

As every portion of the isolated RNA was reverse transcribed, the sequencing read expressed TCRB transcripts. Profiled with immunoSEQ multiplex PCR; TCRdb holds only in-frame clones, not every one. Of under 250,000 clones detected, roughly 14% appear once; the ten largest clones hold 0.019%. This CDR3 contains 15 residues. CDR1 SGHNT and CDR2 YENEEA come from the germline V gene. V shed 1 base and J 4 bases; nucleotides not matched to a gene: 3. The receptor's source is a man aged 30 to 39 with type 1 diabetes. Source material: naive CD4+ T cells from blood. The J gene is TRBJ2-3, the V gene TRBV11-3; 9 positions match TRBD2. This CDR3 reads CASSLGSGSADTQYF. The CDR3 bases are TGTGCCAGCAGCTTAGGTAGCGGGAGCGCAGATACGCAGTATTTT.